Shown below are 30 T cell receptor beta chains from a single sample sequenced in a study of cytomegalovirus exposure and HLA in healthy donors. It was with 60 Vbeta and 13 Jbeta primers that the PCR ran. Assay used: immunoSEQ multiplex PCR; TCRdb lists only in-frame clones, some missing. The sample lists 140,000 to 150,000 clones; around three quarters were seen once. The sequenced sample was PBMCs. The receptors derive from a woman between 40 and 50 years old in good health and CMV-seronegative.

The genes are TRBV11-2 and TRBJ1-2, with 7 bases identical to TRBD1. The CDR3 totals 14 residues. Losses at the gene ends were 6 bases for V and 7 bases for J; bases not matched to a gene: 11. In germline, CDR1 is SGHAT, CDR2 FQNNGV. The CDR3 nucleotides are TGTGCCAGCAGATTTTCAGGGGGAATGGGTGGCTACACCTTC. This encodes CASRFSGGMGGYTF.

The chain joins TRBV4-2 to TRBJ2-7; D is unresolved. CDR3 length equals 14 residues. Trimming pared 0 bases from V and 7 bases from J, leaving 13 bases between. Looked up from germline, CDR1 is LGHNA and CDR2 is YNFKEQ. DNA for the CDR3: TGTGCCAGCAGCCAAGATTGGTCCAGCGAAGAGCAGTACTTC. Amino acid sequence: CASSQDWSSEEQYF.

This clone was recorded once. This chain links TRBV6-5 with TRBJ2-1; 12 positions agree with TRBD2. CDR1 is MNHEY and CDR2 is SVGAGI in the germline V gene. This CDR3 region has 14 residues. The ends lost 7 bases at V and 7 bases at J; junction bases unmatched: 5. CDR3: CASTRTSGANEQFF. As DNA, the CDR3 is TGTGCCAGCACCAGGACTAGCGGGGCAAATGAGCAGTTCTTC.

This clone has only a few counts. The CDR3, as DNA: TGTGCCACCAGCAGCGGGACAGGGGGCTTGCCCCAGCATTTT. Protein: CATSSGTGGLPQHF. V gene TRBV15 combines with J gene TRBJ1-5; 12 nucleotides line up with TRBD1. V was clipped by 3 bases and J by 9 bases; unmatched bases: 3. The germline V gene encodes CDR1 LNHNV and CDR2 YYDKDF (reference sequence). The CDR3 extends over 14 amino acids.

This clone turned up a few times. This chain joins TRBV30 and TRBJ1-2; the D is unclear. The V end lost 2 bases, the J end lost 1 base, and 14 bases lay between the germline ends. Germline values: CDR1 GTSNPN, CDR2 SVGIG (reference sequence). The CDR3 sequence is 15 residues long. This chain's CDR3 is CAWSPTPYSNYGYTF. CDR3 coding DNA: TGTGCCTGGAGTCCTACACCGTACAGTAACTATGGCTACACCTTC.

This chain connects TRBV5-1 to TRBJ1-1; 9 bases are a match to TRBD1. Germline values: CDR1 SGHRS, CDR2 YFSETQ. The CDR3 runs 16 residues. V was clipped by 4 bases and J by 2 bases; unmatched bases: 9. The CDR3 bases are TGCGCCAGCAGCCCCGGGACAGGGACTTTTAACACTGAAGCTTTCTTT. Translation: CASSPGTGTFNTEAFF.

The rearrangement links TRBV6-5 to TRBJ2-3; no firm D call. The germline V gene has CDR1 MNHEY and CDR2 SVGAGI. This CDR3 contains 12 residues. Trimming removed 8 bases at V and 6 bases at J, with 12 bases between. The CDR3 loop is CASRGSADTQYF. The CDR3 DNA is TGTGCCAGCCGCGGCTCAGCGGATACGCAGTATTTT.

This chain uses TRBV5-1 with TRBJ2-3; 9 nucleotides align to TRBD1. This CDR3 spans 15 amino acids. Germline lookup yields CDR1 SGHRS and CDR2 YFSETQ. V shed 4 bases, J shed 8 bases, and the junction held 11 bases outside the gene matches. The CDR3 reads CASSPRGQGQGTQYF. The CDR3 nucleotides are TGCGCCAGCAGCCCCCGGGGGCAGGGACAGGGTACGCAGTATTTT.

The gene calls are TRBV28 and TRBJ1-1; TRBD1 matches 9 bases. CDR3 size: 16 residues. The junction had 10 bases not matched to a gene; V was cut back by 6 bases and J by 2 bases. The germline CDR1 and CDR2 sequences are MDHEN and SYDVKM. CDR3 DNA sequence: TGTGCCAGCAGATCCCTCCCGGGACAGGGAAACACTGAAGCTTTCTTT. Translated: CASRSLPGQGNTEAFF.

The CDR3 nucleotides read TGTGCCAGCAGAAGTATACCGACAGGGAACACTGAAGCTTTCTTT. It translates to CASRSIPTGNTEAFF. The chain recombines TRBV5-5 with TRBJ1-1; a possible D gene is TRBD1 (6 bases). The V end lost 5 bases, the J end lost 1 base, and 15 bases lay between the germline ends. The CDR3 sequence is 15 residues long. Germline V gene sequence: CDR1 SGHKS, CDR2 YYEKEE (reference sequence).

The chain has TRBV27 and TRBJ2-5, with D perhaps TRBD2 (7 bases). Germline loops: CDR1 MNHEY, CDR2 SMNVEV (reference sequence). Trimming removed 6 bases at V and 11 bases at J, with 16 bases between. This CDR3 comprises 12 residues. Written as DNA, the CDR3 is TGTGCCAGCAGGGAAGGGGGGCGGGAGCAGTACTTC. Amino acids: CASREGGREQYF.

The chain joins TRBV7-9 to TRBJ2-5, with 9 bases lining up with TRBD1. The DNA matches TRBJ2-7 better at its end, which makes the J call doubtful. The CDR3 contains 16 residues. Germline V gives CDR1 SEHNR, CDR2 FQNEAQ (reference sequence). The CDR3 spells CASSYIVGDRAYEQYF. As DNA, the CDR3 is TGTGCCAGCAGCTATATAGTCGGGGACAGGGCCTACGAGCAGTACTTC.

This clone was observed a handful of times. Other DNA sequences in the sample encode the same CDR3. The chain recombines TRBV5-1 with TRBJ1-2; 9 nucleotides align to TRBD1. Germline values: CDR1 SGHRS, CDR2 YFSETQ. Trimming removed 2 bases from V and 8 bases from J; junction bases left unmatched: 4. The CDR3 extends over 13 amino acids. CDR3 coding DNA: TGCGCCAGCAGCTTTACAGGGGGCGAAGGCTACACCTTC. Its protein is CASSFTGGEGYTF.

The J gene is TRBJ2-7, the V gene TRBV11-2, with D perhaps TRBD2 (6 bases). Germline V gene sequence: CDR1 SGHAT, CDR2 FQNNGV. V was cut by 5 bases and J by 2 bases, with 10 bases left in between. This CDR3 contains 13 residues. The CDR3 here is CASSLGTAYEQYF. DNA for the CDR3: TGTGCCAGCAGCCTCGGGACTGCCTACGAGCAGTACTTC.

The table lists this clone with a few counts. A junction boundary mismatches the germline segment, possibly from a read error. The V and J genes are TRBV7-9 and TRBJ1-2, with 7 nucleotides matching TRBD1. This CDR3 has 14 amino acids. Germline V gene sequence: CDR1 SEHNR, CDR2 FQNEAQ (reference sequence). CDR3 in amino acids: CSSSYFTGADGYTF. For the CDR3, the DNA is TGTTCCAGCAGCTATTTTACAGGGGCGGATGGCTACACCTTC. The variable domain in full, completed from reference TRBV7-9 and TRBJ1-2, reads DTGVSQNPRHKITKRGQNVTFRCDPISEHNRLYWYRQTLGQGPEFLTYFQNEAQLEKSRLLSDRFSAERPKGSFSTLEIQRTEQGDSAMYLCSSSYFTGADGYTFGSGTRLTVV.

This chain connects TRBV5-4 to TRBJ2-2; D might be TRBD2 (6 bases). V dropped 0 bases and J dropped 2 bases, with 17 bases sitting between them. The CDR3 runs to 18 residues. Germline V gives CDR1 SGHNT, CDR2 YYREEE (reference sequence). The CDR3 sequence is CASSLDGGSYYNTGELFF. The CDR3, as DNA: TGTGCCAGCAGCTTGGATGGGGGGAGCTATTATAACACCGGGGAGCTGTTTTTT.

This chain links TRBV19 with TRBJ1-5, with D unresolved. Looked up from germline, CDR1 is LNHDA and CDR2 is SQIVND (reference sequence). Trimming stripped 4 bases from V and 1 base from J, with 17 bases between. The CDR3 has 17 residues. The CDR3 DNA is TGTGCCAGTAGTAAGGGTTATATACGGGGAAGCAATCAGCCCCAGCATTTT. Encoded protein: CASSKGYIRGSNQPQHF.

The chain employs TRBV14 and TRBJ1-5; D uncertain. The CDR3 length is 13 residues. The ends were cut back, 3 bases at V and 3 bases at J, with 6 bases in the middle. The germline CDR1 and CDR2 sequences are SGHDN and FVKESK. DNA of the CDR3: TGTGCCAGCAGCCACCGGTTCAATCAGCCCCAGCATTTT. This codes for CASSHRFNQPQHF.

The chain combines TRBV5-1 with TRBJ2-1; 11 nucleotides align to TRBD2. The CDR3 runs 18 residues. CDR1 is SGHRS, CDR2 YFSETQ, per germline. The V and J ends lost 1 base and 8 bases, in that order; junction bases with no gene match: 14. CDR3 protein: CASSLIAGGLSETYEQFF. The DNA for the CDR3 is TGCGCCAGCAGCTTGATAGCGGGGGGGCTTTCTGAGACATATGAGCAGTTCTTC.

A single count supports this clone. Mismatch with germline at one junction end may stem from a read error. The chain carries TRBV18 and TRBJ1-2; 10 bases are a match to TRBD1. CDR1 and CDR2 from the germline V gene are KGHSH and LQKENI. CDR3 length equals 12 residues. The CDR3 spells CASSSGTGATAF. The DNA for the CDR3 is TGTGCCAGCTCCAGCGGGACAGGGGCCACTGCCTTC.

This sequence joins TRBV29-1 and TRBJ2-1, with D maybe TRBD1 (6 bases). The ends were cut back, 6 bases at V and 5 bases at J, with 14 bases in the middle. The CDR3 is 13 residues long. The germline V gene has CDR1 SQVTM and CDR2 ANQGSEA. CDR3 residues: CSVSPGDNNEQFF. CDR3 DNA: TGCAGCGTCTCCCCCGGGGACAACAATGAGCAGTTCTTC.

This chain uses TRBV27 with TRBJ2-3; TRBD1 is a possible D gene (5 bases). The CDR3 is 14 residues long. V shed 5 bases and J shed 4 bases, with 13 bases lying between them. Per the germline V gene, CDR1 is MNHEY and CDR2 is SMNVEV (reference sequence). The chain's CDR3 is CASSLSQGADTQYF. The CDR3 DNA sequence: TGTGCCAGCAGTCTCTCCCAGGGTGCAGATACGCAGTATTTT.

The CDR3 region has the DNA TGTGCCAGCAGTATCTCGGGCAATGAGCAGTTCTTC. It translates to CASSISGNEQFF. V usage is TRBV6-1 and J usage is TRBJ2-1, with D unresolved. V dropped 5 bases and J dropped 6 bases, with 8 bases sitting between them. The CDR3 covers 12 residues. Germline CDR1 and CDR2: MNHNS and SASEGT.

This clone was seen more than once but under ten times. J is TRBJ2-7 and V is TRBV6-9; the match to TRBD1 covers 9 bases. CDR3 size: 15 residues. V lost 1 base to trimming and J lost 0 bases; unmatched junction nucleotides: 1. Germline-derived CDR1 and CDR2 are MNHGY and SVAAGI. The CDR3 nucleotides are TGTGCCAGCAGTTATTGGGACAGGGCCTCCTACGAGCAGTACTTC. It codes for CASSYWDRASYEQYF.

The CDR3 sequence is CASSDGAGGHPDTQYF. The CDR3, as DNA: TGCGCCAGCAGTGACGGAGCGGGGGGCCATCCAGATACGCAGTATTTT. The chain recombines TRBV10-2 with TRBJ2-3, with 9 bases that match TRBD2. The CDR3 runs 16 residues. The V gene end was trimmed by 3 bases and the J gene end by 4 bases; junction bases not matched to a gene: 8. Germline CDR1 is WSHSY and CDR2 is SAAADI.

The V call is TRBV5-4, the J call TRBJ2-2, with 8 bases identical to TRBD2. CDR3 size: 15 residues. The trim removed 2 bases at V and 4 bases at J, leaving 4 bases unmatched. Germline V gene lookup returns CDR1 SGHNT and CDR2 YYREEE (reference sequence). CDR3 sequence reads: CASSLAGEGTGELFF. DNA of the CDR3: TGTGCCAGCAGCTTAGCGGGAGAGGGCACCGGGGAGCTGTTTTTT.

The CDR3 sequence is CATLRATGLNTEAFF. CDR3 DNA: TGTGCCACCCTAAGGGCGACAGGCCTGAACACTGAAGCTTTCTTT. The V gene is TRBV6-1, the J gene TRBJ1-1; perhaps TRBD1 as D (6 bases). Per germline, CDR1 MNHNS and CDR2 SASEGT. The V and J ends lost 10 bases and 0 bases respectively, with 18 bases between them. The CDR3 length is 15 residues.

The chain employs TRBV6-1 and TRBJ2-1; D may be TRBD2 (5 bases). Per the germline V gene, CDR1 is MNHNS and CDR2 is SASEGT. The length of the CDR3 is 16 residues. V lost 3 bases and J lost 0, with 12 bases in between. The CDR3 spells CASSDPDGISYNEQFF. The DNA of the CDR3 is TGTGCCAGCAGTGACCCGGACGGGATCTCCTACAATGAGCAGTTCTTC.

V is TRBV14 and J is TRBJ1-1; 7 bases are a match to TRBD1. This CDR3 is 14 amino acids long. Unmatched junction bases numbered 7, after V lost 5 bases and J lost 4 bases. Germline V gives CDR1 SGHDN, CDR2 FVKESK. CDR3 nucleotide sequence: TGTGCCAGCAGCTCAAGAGGGGGCCCCACTGAAGCTTTCTTT. It encodes CASSSRGGPTEAFF. Variable domain in full (rest from reference TRBV14 and TRBJ1-1): EAGVTQFPSHSVIEKGQTVTLRCDPISGHDNLYWYRRVMGKEIKFLLHFVKESKQDESGMPNNRFLAERTGGTYSTLKVQPAELEDSGVYFCASSSRGGPTEAFFGQGTRLTVV.

The CDR3 DNA is TGTGCCTGGAGGGGACAGGGGGCTGGTAATGAAAAACTGTTTTTT. This sequence encodes CAWRGQGAGNEKLFF. The chain recombines TRBV30 with TRBJ1-4, with TRBD1 identical over 12 bases. The CDR3 has 15 amino acids. Germline CDR1 reads GTSNPN; CDR2 reads SVGIG (reference sequence). With 3 bases clipped from V and 4 bases from J, the junction kept 3 bases outside the gene matches.